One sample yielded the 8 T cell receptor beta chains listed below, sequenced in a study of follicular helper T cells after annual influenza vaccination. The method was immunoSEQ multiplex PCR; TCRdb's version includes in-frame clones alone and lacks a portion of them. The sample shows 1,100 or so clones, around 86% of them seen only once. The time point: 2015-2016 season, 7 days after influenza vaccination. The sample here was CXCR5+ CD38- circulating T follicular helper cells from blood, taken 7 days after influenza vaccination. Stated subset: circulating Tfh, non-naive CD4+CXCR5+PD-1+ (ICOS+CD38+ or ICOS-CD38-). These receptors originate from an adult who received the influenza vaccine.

DNA of the CDR3: TGCGCCAGCAGCATTGACATGACCTCTGGAAACACCATATATTTT. Translated, it gives CASSIDMTSGNTIYF. The V gene is TRBV5-1, the J gene TRBJ1-3, with D unclear. V was shortened by 4 bases and J by 0 bases, with 11 bases between the two germline ends. This CDR3 has 15 amino acids. Germline CDR1 is SGHRS and CDR2 is YFSETQ.

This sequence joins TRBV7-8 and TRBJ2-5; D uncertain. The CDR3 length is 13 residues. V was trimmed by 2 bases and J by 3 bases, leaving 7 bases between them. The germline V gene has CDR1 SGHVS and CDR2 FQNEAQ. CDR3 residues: CASSLFTEETQYF. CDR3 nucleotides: TGTGCCAGCAGCTTATTCACAGAAGAGACCCAGTACTTC.

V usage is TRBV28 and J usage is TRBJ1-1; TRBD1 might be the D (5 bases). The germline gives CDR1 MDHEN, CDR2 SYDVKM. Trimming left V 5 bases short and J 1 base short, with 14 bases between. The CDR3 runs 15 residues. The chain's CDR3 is CASSRGHSSNTEAFF. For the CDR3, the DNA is TGTGCCAGCAGTAGGGGTCACAGCTCGAACACTGAAGCTTTCTTT.

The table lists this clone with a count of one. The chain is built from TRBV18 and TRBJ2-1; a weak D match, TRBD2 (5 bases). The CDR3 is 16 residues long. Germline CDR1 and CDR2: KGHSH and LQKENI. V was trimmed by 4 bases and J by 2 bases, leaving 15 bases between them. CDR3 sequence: CASSLTAGGTYNEQFF. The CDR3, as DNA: TGTGCCAGCTCACTCACGGCGGGTGGGACCTACAATGAGCAGTTCTTC.

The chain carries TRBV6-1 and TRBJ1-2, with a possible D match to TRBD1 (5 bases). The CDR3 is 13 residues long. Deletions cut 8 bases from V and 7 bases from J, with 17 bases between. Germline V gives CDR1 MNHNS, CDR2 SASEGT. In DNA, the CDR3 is TGTGCCAGCTTCTCGGGGGGGTCGGGTGGCTACACCTTC. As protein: CASFSGGSGGYTF.

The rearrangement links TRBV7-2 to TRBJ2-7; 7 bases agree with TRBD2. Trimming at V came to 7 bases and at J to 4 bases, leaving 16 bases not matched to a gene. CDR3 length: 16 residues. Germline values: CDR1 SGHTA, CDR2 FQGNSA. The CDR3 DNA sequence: TGTGCCAGCAACCAACGTATCGGCGGGAGTGGATACGAGCAGTACTTC. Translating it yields CASNQRIGGSGYEQYF.

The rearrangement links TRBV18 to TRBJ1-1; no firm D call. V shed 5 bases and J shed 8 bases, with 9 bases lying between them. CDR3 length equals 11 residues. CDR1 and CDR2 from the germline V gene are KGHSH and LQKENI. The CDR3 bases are TGTGCCAGCTCATCGGACGCAGAAGCTTTCTTT. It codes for CASSSDAEAFF.

The CDR3 DNA follows: TGTGCCAGCAGCGTGGGGGGTGGCGGCGAAAAACTGTTTTTT. It encodes CASSVGGGGEKLFF. The rearrangement uses TRBV5-4 and TRBJ1-4; tentative D call: TRBD1 (5 bases). This CDR3 is 14 amino acids long. Germline-derived CDR1 and CDR2 are SGHNT and YYREEE (reference sequence). V lost 4 bases to trimming and J lost 8 bases, with 15 bases between them.